Shown below are 23 T cell receptor beta chains from a single sample sequenced in a study of blood T cells in healthy people across ages. Combining a sample-barcoded 5' primer with a J-beta primer mix, a second PCR ran for roughly 7 to 11 cycles. TCRdb re-called the 5' RACE reads through MiXCR, storing one row per CDR3 protein. This sample carries around 1.5 million distinct CDR3 sequences, almost 35% of them seen once, and the ten largest clones take around 11%. Sample: blood. All receptors come from a woman under 40 in good health.

The V gene is TRBV3-1, the J gene TRBJ2-2; TRBD1 aligns across 7 bases. The CDR3 is 15 amino acids. J gave up 4 bases and V 1 base, and 3 bases lay outside the gene matches. Germline assignment: CDR1 LGHDT and CDR2 YNNKEL (reference sequence). The CDR3 sequence: CASSQGDRTTGELFF. CDR3 bases: TGTGCCAGCAGCCAAGGGGACAGAACCACCGGGGAGCTGTTTTTT. Drawing the rest from reference TRBV3-1 and TRBJ2-2, the complete variable domain is DTAVSQTPKYLVTQMGNDKSIKCEQNLGHDTMYWYKQDSKKFLKIMFSYNNKELIINETVPNRFSPKSPDKAHLNLHINSLELGDSAVYFCASSQGDRTTGELFFGEGSRLTVL.

This clonotype was counted a few times. The J gene is TRBJ1-2, the V gene TRBV6-6; D possibly corresponds to TRBD1 (5 bases). This CDR3 is 13 amino acids long. Trimming took 2 bases from V and 8 from J, leaving 12 bases between them. From germline, CDR1 is MNHNY and CDR2 SVGAGI (reference sequence). Written as DNA, the CDR3 is TGTGCCAGCAGTTACCCAGGGTCCCAGGGCTACACCTTC. It yields the protein CASSYPGSQGYTF.

Ten or more counts support this clonotype. This sequence joins TRBV29-1 and TRBJ2-3, with 7 positions matching TRBD1. The J segment lost 6 bases and the V segment lost 5 bases, leaving 2 bases of the junction unmatched. Germline assignment: CDR1 SQVTM and CDR2 ANQGSEA. The CDR3 loop spans 11 amino acids. The CDR3 DNA follows: TGCAGCGTTAAGACAGGGGATACGCAGTATTTT. This codes for CSVKTGDTQYF.

The rearrangement uses TRBV7-2 and TRBJ2-3; 12 bases are a match to TRBD2. The germline V gene has CDR1 SGHTA and CDR2 FQGNSA. This CDR3 is 14 amino acids long. J lost 10 bases, V lost 5 bases, and 7 bases had no gene match. In DNA, the CDR3 is TGTGCCAGCAGCCCACGGACTAGCGGGGACTCGCAGTATTTT. Translating it yields CASSPRTSGDSQYF.

The gene calls are TRBV12-5 and TRBJ2-1, with a tentative D call TRBD2 (5 bases). The CDR3 has 13 residues. With 8 bases removed from V and 6 bases from J, the gap between germline ends came to 14 bases. From germline, CDR1 is LGHNT and CDR2 FRNRAP. The CDR3 DNA reads TGTGCTAGTTTAGGGAGCCCCGGCAATGAGCAGTTCTTC. Amino acids: CASLGSPGNEQFF.

This clonotype was picked up a small number of times. This chain links TRBV18 with TRBJ2-3; D might be TRBD1 (6 bases). Germline CDR1 reads KGHSH; CDR2 reads LQKENI. V was clipped by 2 bases and J by 2 bases, with 17 bases between them. The CDR3 loop spans 17 amino acids. Here the CDR3 DNA reads TGTGCCAGCTCACCAAACGACCAAGCAGGGGTCACAGATACGCAGTATTTT. Translating gives CASSPNDQAGVTDTQYF. Looking up the rest from reference TRBV18 and TRBJ2-3 gives the full variable domain: NAGVMQNPRHLVRRRGQEARLRCSPMKGHSHVYWYRQLPEEGLKFMVYLQKENIIDESGMPKERFSAEFPKEGPSILRIQQVVRGDSAAYFCASSPNDQAGVTDTQYFGPGTRLTVL.

This clonotype was recorded only once. V usage is TRBV20-1 and J usage is TRBJ2-7, with 8 bases that match TRBD2. Matching the DNA end better, TRBJ2-5 makes the J call doubtful. The CDR3 has 14 amino acids. Germline V gene sequence: CDR1 DFQATT, CDR2 SNEGSKA (reference sequence). CDR3 sequence reads: CSASNSGGPETQYF. The CDR3, as DNA: TGCAGTGCTAGTAATTCGGGGGGGCCCGAGACCCAGTACTTC.

The chain recombines TRBV3-1 with TRBJ2-7; 10 bases map to TRBD2. Germline CDR1 LGHDT, CDR2 YNNKEL (reference sequence). Trimming cost V 6 bases and J 3 bases; bases outside gene matches: 8. CDR3 size: 15 residues. The CDR3 DNA sequence: TGTGCCAGCAGTCGCGTAGCGGGAGGACTCTACGAGCAGTACTTC. Translated, it gives CASSRVAGGLYEQYF.

The chain combines TRBV10-3 with TRBJ2-7; D may be TRBD1 (5 bases). This CDR3 region has 13 residues. Germline V lookup: CDR1 ENHRY, CDR2 SYGVKD. Trimming pared 4 bases from V and 1 base from J, leaving 8 bases between. In nucleotides, the CDR3 is TGTGCCATCAGTGCAGGGATTTCCTACGAGCAGTACTTC. Its protein is CAISAGISYEQYF.

Remarks on this clonotype: The junction shows a germline mismatch at one end, possibly a read error. V usage is TRBV20-1 and J usage is TRBJ1-4, with 9 bases fitting TRBD1. The CDR3 sequence is 15 residues long. In germline, CDR1 is DFQATT, CDR2 SNEGSKA (reference sequence). The CDR3 loop reads CMGTGRAATSEKLFF. DNA for the CDR3: TGCATGGGGACAGGGCGCGCAGCAACTAGTGAAAAACTGTTTTTT.

In its sample, this clonotype was seen a few times. This chain connects TRBV4-1 to TRBJ2-1; D not certain. The CDR3 is made up of 15 amino acids. Germline V lookup: CDR1 MGHRA, CDR2 YSYEKL. The V end was cut by 1 base, the J end by 2 bases, with 9 bases between. The CDR3 is CASSQVVAPYNEQFF. The DNA of the CDR3 is TGCGCCAGCAGCCAAGTGGTAGCACCCTACAATGAGCAGTTCTTC.

J is TRBJ2-3 and V is TRBV27, with D possibly being TRBD2 (5 bases). V was trimmed by 0 bases and J by 11 bases, leaving 12 bases between them. CDR1 and CDR2 from the germline V gene are MNHEY and SMNVEV (reference sequence). CDR3 size: 13 residues. CDR3 sequence: CASSLSGSYWQYF. The CDR3 DNA follows: TGTGCCAGCAGTTTATCGGGGAGTTATTGGCAGTATTTT.

The chain is built from TRBV5-1 and TRBJ1-6; 8 bases line up with TRBD1. J lost 10 bases, V lost 0 bases, and 6 bases had no gene match. There are 15 residues in the CDR3. Germline V CDR1 and CDR2: SGHRS, YFSETQ. CDR3 sequence: CASSLEDREVSPLHF. Here the CDR3 DNA reads TGCGCCAGCAGCTTGGAGGACAGGGAAGTGTCACCCCTCCACTTT.

The chain employs TRBV5-1 and TRBJ2-3; 15 nucleotides line up with TRBD2. There are 18 residues in the CDR3. Trimming cost V 3 bases and J 0 bases; bases outside gene matches: 5. Germline V CDR1 and CDR2: SGHRS, YFSETQ. The CDR3 region has the DNA TGCGCCAGCAGCTACGAAGGGACTAGCGGGGGGAGCACAGATACGCAGTATTTT. Amino acid sequence: CASSYEGTSGGSTDTQYF.

Ten or more counts support this clonotype. Mismatch with germline at one junction end may stem from a read error. The genes are TRBV5-1 and TRBJ2-7; 9 bases line up with TRBD1. The CDR3 loop spans 14 amino acids. CDR1 is SGHRS and CDR2 is YFSETQ in the germline V gene. The CDR3 here is CASSLGQGRNEQYF. The CDR3 DNA follows: TGTGCCAGCAGTTTAGGACAGGGGCGGAACGAGCAGTACTTC.

This clonotype turned up a few times. The chain employs TRBV20-1 and TRBJ2-5, with a weak D call TRBD2 (7 bases). V was shortened by 6 bases and J by 5 bases, with 13 bases between the two germline ends. This CDR3 has 12 amino acids. The germline gives CDR1 DFQATT, CDR2 SNEGSKA (reference sequence). The CDR3 coding sequence is TGCAGTGCAGGGGGGGGGCCGGAGACCCAGTACTTC. It translates to CSAGGGPETQYF.

The rearrangement joins TRBV9 to TRBJ2-1, with TRBD2 matching 7 bases. Germline V CDR1 and CDR2: SGDLS, YYNGEE. The V and J ends lost 0 bases and 7 bases, in that order; junction bases with no gene match: 10. The CDR3 loop spans 16 amino acids. The CDR3 here is CASSVEGRDYANEQFF. The DNA of the CDR3 is TGTGCCAGCAGCGTAGAGGGGCGGGACTACGCGAATGAGCAGTTCTTC.

The chain uses TRBV27 and TRBJ1-3, with D unresolved. The germline CDR1 and CDR2 sequences are MNHEY and SMNVEV (reference sequence). The CDR3 sequence is 17 residues long. The germline V and J ends were trimmed by 5 bases and 0 bases, with 17 bases remaining between them. The CDR3 is CASSLGPRATSGNTIYF. CDR3 coding DNA: TGTGCCAGCAGTCTCGGACCTAGAGCAACCTCTGGAAACACCATATATTTT.

In its sample, this clonotype was seen a few times. The V call is TRBV7-9, the J call TRBJ2-1; no clear D gene. The germline V gene encodes CDR1 SEHNR and CDR2 FQNEAQ (reference sequence). This CDR3 region has 14 residues. The V end lost 3 bases, the J end lost 9 bases, and 15 bases lay between the germline ends. In DNA, the CDR3 is TGTGCCAGCAGCTTTGGCCCTCCTTTGGGTGAGCAGTTCTTC. This translates into CASSFGPPLGEQFF.

The chain recombines TRBV7-8 with TRBJ2-7, with D perhaps being TRBD1 or TRBD2 (5 bases each). This CDR3 contains 11 residues. Germline CDR1 reads SGHVS; CDR2 reads FQNEAQ. Trimming cost V 5 bases and J 8 bases, with 10 bases left between them. CDR3 DNA: TGTGCCAGCAGCCCGGAGGACAAGCAGTACTTC. Encoded protein: CASSPEDKQYF.

V gene TRBV7-3 combines with J gene TRBJ2-1; possibly TRBD2 for D (5 bases). Deletions cut 2 bases from V and 9 bases from J, with 14 bases between. CDR3 size: 14 residues. Germline-derived CDR1 and CDR2 are SGHTA and FQGTGA. Written as DNA, the CDR3 is TGTGCCAGCAGCTTAGAGATGAGGGCAGGTGAGCAGTTCTTC. Amino acid sequence: CASSLEMRAGEQFF. Together with reference TRBV7-3 and TRBJ2-1, the CDR3 gives the full variable domain: GAGVSQTPSNKVTEKGKYVELRCDPISGHTALYWYRQSLGQGPEFLIYFQGTGAADDSGLPNDRFFAVRPEGSVSTLKIQRTERGDSAVYLCASSLEMRAGEQFFGPGTRLTVL.

This chain joins TRBV20-1 and TRBJ2-3; D is perhaps TRBD1 (5 bases). Germline V lookup: CDR1 DFQATT, CDR2 SNEGSKA (reference sequence). The length of the CDR3 is 11 residues. Between the trimmed V and J ends, which lost 5 bases and 9 bases, there was a span of 12 bases. The CDR3, as DNA: TGCAGTGCTGCGACAGACATCACGCAGTATTTT. It translates to CSAATDITQYF.

This chain joins TRBV28 and TRBJ1-2; 7 nucleotides match TRBD1. The CDR3 sequence is 13 residues long. J lost 3 bases, V lost 6 bases, and 4 bases had no gene match. Germline V gene data show CDR1 as MDHEN and CDR2 as SYDVKM. This CDR3 is CASRIGQDYGYTF. The DNA of the CDR3 is TGTGCCAGCAGGATCGGACAGGACTATGGCTACACCTTC.